Detailed here is one T cell receptor (beta chain). Its specificity is not known. With 4 bases removed from V and 11 bases from J, the gap between germline ends came to 23 bases. The V gene's germline CDR1 is DFQATT and CDR2 SNEGSKA (reference sequence). The CDR3 consists of 14 residues. This sample was taken from a study of post-analysis software for immune sequencing data. Carried by the TCR beta cDNA libraries were unique molecular identifiers. TCRdb used MiXCR to reprocess the PCR reads, holding one entry per CDR3 protein. The table lists 650,000 to 850,000 distinct CDR3 sequences, around 42% of them singletons. The study, taken as a whole, reports: Strong co-clustering by F measure linked samples that shared a preparation batch. Five or six TRBV segments, TRBV5-6, TRBV5-1 and TRBV20-1 among them, were found more frequent in patients than controls.

This TCR was sampled from a girl aged 5-17 years with multiple sclerosis. The specimen sequenced was blood. The chain uses TRBV20-1 and TRBJ2-5, with D perhaps matching TRBD2 (6 bases). The CDR3 region has the DNA TGCAGTGCTAAGGTCCCCGGGACGTCTCGGGAGCAGTACTTC. Translated: CSAKVPGTSREQYF.